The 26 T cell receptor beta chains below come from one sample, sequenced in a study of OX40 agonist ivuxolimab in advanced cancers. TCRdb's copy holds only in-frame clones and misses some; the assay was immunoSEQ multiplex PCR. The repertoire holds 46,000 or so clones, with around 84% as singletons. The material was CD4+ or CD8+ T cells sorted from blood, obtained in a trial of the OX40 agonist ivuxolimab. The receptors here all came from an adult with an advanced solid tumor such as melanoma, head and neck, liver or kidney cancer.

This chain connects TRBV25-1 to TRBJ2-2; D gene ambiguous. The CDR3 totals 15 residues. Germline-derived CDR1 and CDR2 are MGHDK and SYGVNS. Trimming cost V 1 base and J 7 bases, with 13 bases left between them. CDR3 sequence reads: CASSESVQSNGELFF. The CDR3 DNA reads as TGTGCCAGCAGTGAATCGGTCCAGTCAAACGGGGAGCTGTTTTTT.

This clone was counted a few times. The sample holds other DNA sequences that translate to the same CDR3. The DNA of the CDR3 is TGTGCCAGCAGCGTAACGGAAAACTATGGCTACACCTTC. It yields the protein CASSVTENYGYTF. The chain has TRBV9 and TRBJ1-2, with D unresolved. The V end lost 1 base, the J end lost 2 bases, and 6 bases lay between the germline ends. CDR3 length: 13 amino acids. Germline V gene data show CDR1 as SGDLS and CDR2 as YYNGEE.

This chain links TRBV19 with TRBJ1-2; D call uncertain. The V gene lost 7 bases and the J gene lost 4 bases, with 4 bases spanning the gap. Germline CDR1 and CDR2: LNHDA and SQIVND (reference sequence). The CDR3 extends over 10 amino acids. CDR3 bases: TGTGCCAGTAACTTCTATGGCTACACCTTC. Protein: CASNFYGYTF.

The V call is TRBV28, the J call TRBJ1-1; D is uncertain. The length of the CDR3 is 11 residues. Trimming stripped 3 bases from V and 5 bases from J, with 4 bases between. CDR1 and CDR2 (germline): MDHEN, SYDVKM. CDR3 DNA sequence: TGTGCCAGCAGTTTTGGGACTGAAGCTTTCTTT. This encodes CASSFGTEAFF.

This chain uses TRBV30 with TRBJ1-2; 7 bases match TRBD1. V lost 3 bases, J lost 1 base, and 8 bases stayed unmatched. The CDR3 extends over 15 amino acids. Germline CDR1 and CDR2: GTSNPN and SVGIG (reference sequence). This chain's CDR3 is CAWRGQGVGNYGYTF. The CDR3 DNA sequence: TGTGCCTGGAGGGGGCAGGGGGTCGGTAACTATGGCTACACCTTC.

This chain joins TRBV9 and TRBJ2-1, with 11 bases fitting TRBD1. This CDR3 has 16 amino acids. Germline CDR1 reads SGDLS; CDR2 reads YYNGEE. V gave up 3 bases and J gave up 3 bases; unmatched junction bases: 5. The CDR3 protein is CASSDPGTGGYNEQFF. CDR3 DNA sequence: TGTGCCAGCAGCGATCCCGGGACAGGGGGCTACAATGAGCAGTTCTTC.

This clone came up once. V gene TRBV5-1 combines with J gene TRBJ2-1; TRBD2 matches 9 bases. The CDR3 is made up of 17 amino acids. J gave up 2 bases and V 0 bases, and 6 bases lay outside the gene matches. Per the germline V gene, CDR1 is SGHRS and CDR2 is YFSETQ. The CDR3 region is CASSLEASGITYNEQFF. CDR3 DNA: TGCGCCAGCAGCTTGGAAGCTAGCGGGATCACCTACAATGAGCAGTTCTTC.

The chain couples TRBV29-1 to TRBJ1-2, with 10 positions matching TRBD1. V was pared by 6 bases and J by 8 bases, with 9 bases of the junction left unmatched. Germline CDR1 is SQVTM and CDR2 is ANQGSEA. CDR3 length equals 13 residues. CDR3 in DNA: TGCAGCGTGGGGGGACAGGGGATCAGCGGCTACACCTTC. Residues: CSVGGQGISGYTF.

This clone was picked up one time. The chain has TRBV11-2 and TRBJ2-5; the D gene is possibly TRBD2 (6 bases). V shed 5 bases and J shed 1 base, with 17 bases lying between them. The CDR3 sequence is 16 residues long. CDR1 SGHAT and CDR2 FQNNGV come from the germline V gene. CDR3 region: CASSPGRLRGQETQYF. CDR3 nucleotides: TGTGCCAGCAGCCCAGGACGGTTGCGGGGCCAAGAGACCCAGTACTTC.

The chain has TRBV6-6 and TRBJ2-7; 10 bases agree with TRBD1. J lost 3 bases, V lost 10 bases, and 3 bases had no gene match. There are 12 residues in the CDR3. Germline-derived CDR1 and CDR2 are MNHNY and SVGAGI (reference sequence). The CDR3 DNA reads TGTGCCACAGGGACAGGGGTCTACGAGCAGTACTTC. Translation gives CATGTGVYEQYF.

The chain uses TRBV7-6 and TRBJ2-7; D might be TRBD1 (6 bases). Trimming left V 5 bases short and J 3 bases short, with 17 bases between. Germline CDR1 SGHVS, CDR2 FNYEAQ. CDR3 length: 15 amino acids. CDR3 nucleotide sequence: TGTGCCAGCAGCCCTAGGGGGAGATCCGTCTACGAGCAGTACTTC. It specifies CASSPRGRSVYEQYF.

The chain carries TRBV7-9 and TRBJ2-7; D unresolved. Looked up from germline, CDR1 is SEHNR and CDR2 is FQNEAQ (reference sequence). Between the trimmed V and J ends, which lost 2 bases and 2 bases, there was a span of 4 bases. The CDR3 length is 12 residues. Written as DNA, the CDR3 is TGTGCCAGCAGCTTAAGTACCTACGAGCAGTACTTC. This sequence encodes CASSLSTYEQYF. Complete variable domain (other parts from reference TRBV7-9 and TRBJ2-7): DTGVSQNPRHKITKRGQNVTFRCDPISEHNRLYWYRQTLGQGPEFLTYFQNEAQLEKSRLLSDRFSAERPKGSFSTLEIQRTEQGDSAMYLCASSLSTYEQYFGPGTRLTVT.

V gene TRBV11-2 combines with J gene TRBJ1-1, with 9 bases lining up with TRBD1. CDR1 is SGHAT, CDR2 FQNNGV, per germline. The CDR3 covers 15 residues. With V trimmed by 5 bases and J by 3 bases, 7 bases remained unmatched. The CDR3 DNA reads TGTGCCAGCAGCCAAAACAGGGGGCGGGACACTGAAGCTTTCTTT. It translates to CASSQNRGRDTEAFF.

The CDR3 loop is CASSADTYQPQHF. CDR3 DNA sequence: TGTGCCAGTAGTGCCGACACCTATCAGCCCCAGCATTTT. The rearrangement links TRBV19 to TRBJ1-5; D remains unclear. The V end was cut by 5 bases, the J end by 5 bases, with 10 bases between. The CDR3 length is 13 residues. Germline CDR1 and CDR2: LNHDA and SQIVND (reference sequence).

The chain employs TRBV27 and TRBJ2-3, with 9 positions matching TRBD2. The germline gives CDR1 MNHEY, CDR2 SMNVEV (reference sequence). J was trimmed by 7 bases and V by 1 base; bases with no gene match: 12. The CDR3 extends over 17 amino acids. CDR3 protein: CASSLWVAGGPLYTQYF. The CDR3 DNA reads TGTGCCAGCAGTTTATGGGTGGCGGGAGGGCCTTTGTATACGCAGTATTTT.

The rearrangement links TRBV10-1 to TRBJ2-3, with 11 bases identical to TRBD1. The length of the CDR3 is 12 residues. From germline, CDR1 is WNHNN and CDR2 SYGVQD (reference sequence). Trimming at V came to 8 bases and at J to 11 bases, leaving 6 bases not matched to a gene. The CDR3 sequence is CASWTGGARQYF. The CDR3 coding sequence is TGCGCCAGCTGGACAGGGGGCGCCAGGCAGTATTTT.

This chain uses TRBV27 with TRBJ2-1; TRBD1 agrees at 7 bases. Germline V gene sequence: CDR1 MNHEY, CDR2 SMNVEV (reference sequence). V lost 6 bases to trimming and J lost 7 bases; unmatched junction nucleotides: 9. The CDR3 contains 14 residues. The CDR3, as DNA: TGTGCCAGCAGCCTTAAGGACAGGCGAAATGAGCAGTTCTTC. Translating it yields CASSLKDRRNEQFF.

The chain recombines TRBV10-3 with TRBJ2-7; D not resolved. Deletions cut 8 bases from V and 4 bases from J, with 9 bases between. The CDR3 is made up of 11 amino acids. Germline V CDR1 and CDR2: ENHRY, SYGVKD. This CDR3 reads CAIESGYEQYF. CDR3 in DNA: TGTGCCATCGAAAGTGGTTACGAGCAGTACTTC.

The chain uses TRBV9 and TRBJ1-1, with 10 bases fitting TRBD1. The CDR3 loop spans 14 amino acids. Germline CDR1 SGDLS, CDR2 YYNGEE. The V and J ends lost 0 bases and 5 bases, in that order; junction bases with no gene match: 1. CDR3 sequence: CASSVADRGTEAFF. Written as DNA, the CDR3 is TGTGCCAGCAGCGTAGCGGACAGGGGGACTGAAGCTTTCTTT. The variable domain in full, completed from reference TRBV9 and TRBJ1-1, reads DSGVTQTPKHLITATGQRVTLRCSPRSGDLSVYWYQQSLDQGLQFLIQYYNGEERAKGNILERFSAQQFPDLHSELNLSSLELGDSALYFCASSVADRGTEAFFGQGTRLTVV.

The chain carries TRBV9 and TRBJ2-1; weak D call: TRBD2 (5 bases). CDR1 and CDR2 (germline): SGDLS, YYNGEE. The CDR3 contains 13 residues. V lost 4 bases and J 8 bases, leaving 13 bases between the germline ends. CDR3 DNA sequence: TGTGCCAGCAGCTCCAGCGGTTGGGATGAGCAGTTCTTC. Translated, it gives CASSSSGWDEQFF.

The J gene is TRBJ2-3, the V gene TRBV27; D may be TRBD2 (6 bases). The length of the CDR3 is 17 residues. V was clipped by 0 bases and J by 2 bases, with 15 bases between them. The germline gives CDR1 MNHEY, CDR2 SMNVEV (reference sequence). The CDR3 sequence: CASSLSSGDTYTDTQYF. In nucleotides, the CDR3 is TGTGCCAGCAGTTTATCTAGCGGAGACACGTACACAGATACGCAGTATTTT.

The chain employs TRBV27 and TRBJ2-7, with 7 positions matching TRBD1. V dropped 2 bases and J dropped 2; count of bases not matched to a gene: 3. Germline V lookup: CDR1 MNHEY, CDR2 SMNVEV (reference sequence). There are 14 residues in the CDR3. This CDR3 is CASSLVQGAYEQYF. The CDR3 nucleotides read TGTGCCAGCAGTTTAGTGCAGGGGGCCTACGAGCAGTACTTC.

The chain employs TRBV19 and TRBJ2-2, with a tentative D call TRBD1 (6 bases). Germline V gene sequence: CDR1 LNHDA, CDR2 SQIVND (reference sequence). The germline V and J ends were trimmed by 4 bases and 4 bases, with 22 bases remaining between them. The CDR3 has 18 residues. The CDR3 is CASSTKRTDGLGTGELFF. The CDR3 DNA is TGTGCCAGTAGTACTAAAAGGACAGATGGCCTCGGCACCGGGGAGCTGTTTTTT. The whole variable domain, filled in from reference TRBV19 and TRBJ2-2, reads DGGITQSPKYLFRKEGQNVTLSCEQNLNHDAMYWYRQDPGQGLRLIYYSQIVNDFQKGDIAEGYSVSREKKESFPLTVTSAQKNPTAFYLCASSTKRTDGLGTGELFFGEGSRLTVL.

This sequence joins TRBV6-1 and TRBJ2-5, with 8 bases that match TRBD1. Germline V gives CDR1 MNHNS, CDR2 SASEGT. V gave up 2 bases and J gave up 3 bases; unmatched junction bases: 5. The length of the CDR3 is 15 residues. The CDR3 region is CASSEQGASKETQYF. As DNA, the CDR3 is TGTGCCAGCAGTGAACAGGGGGCAAGCAAAGAGACCCAGTACTTC.

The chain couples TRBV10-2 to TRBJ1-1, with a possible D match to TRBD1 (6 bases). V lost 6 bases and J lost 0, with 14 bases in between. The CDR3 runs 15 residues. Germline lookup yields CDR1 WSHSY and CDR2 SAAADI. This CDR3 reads CASRDSGHLNTEAFF. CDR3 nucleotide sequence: TGCGCCAGCAGGGATTCGGGACACCTGAACACTGAAGCTTTCTTT.

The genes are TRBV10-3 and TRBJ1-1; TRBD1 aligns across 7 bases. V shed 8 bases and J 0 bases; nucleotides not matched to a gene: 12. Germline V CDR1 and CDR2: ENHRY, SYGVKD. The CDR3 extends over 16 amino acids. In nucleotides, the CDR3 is TGTGCCATCCTTGGACAGGTAGGAGGGTTGAACACTGAAGCTTTCTTT. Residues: CAILGQVGGLNTEAFF.